The 27 T cell receptor beta chains given below trace back to one sample, sequenced in a study of blood T cells in healthy people across ages. The second PCR ran 7 to 11 cycles with a sample-barcoded 5' primer and J-beta primers. MiXCR, applied by TCRdb to the 5' RACE reads, yields one record per CDR3 protein. Of about 1.5 million distinct CDR3 sequences in the sample, around 40% were seen once. Specimen: blood. These receptors originate from a woman aged 18-30 years in good health.

The V and J genes are TRBV12-3 or TRBV12-4 and TRBJ2-3, with 8 bases fitting TRBD1. The CDR3 runs to 18 residues. V lost 4 bases to trimming and J lost 0 bases; unmatched junction nucleotides: 12. The CDR3 nucleotides read TGTGCCAGCAGTTCCGTCTTAACAGGGGGGACGAGCACAGATACGCAGTATTTT. It specifies CASSSVLTGGTSTDTQYF.

Ten or more counts support this clonotype. The V call is TRBV29-1, the J call TRBJ2-3; 9 bases line up with TRBD2. The CDR3 runs to 13 residues. The germline CDR1 and CDR2 sequences are SQVTM and ANQGSEA. V lost 6 bases, J lost 4 bases, and 5 bases stayed unmatched. CDR3 nucleotides: TGCAGCGTCATAGCGGGAGAGGCAGATACGCAGTATTTT. This sequence encodes CSVIAGEADTQYF.

The chain couples TRBV30 to TRBJ1-2; D gene unclear. Germline CDR1 and CDR2: GTSNPN and SVGIG (reference sequence). The V end lost 3 bases, the J end lost 9 bases, and 14 bases lay between the germline ends. The CDR3 sequence is 12 residues long. Written as DNA, the CDR3 is TGTGCCTGGAGGTCGCGACAACCGAGCTACACCTTC. Translating gives CAWRSRQPSYTF.

The J gene is TRBJ1-1, the V gene TRBV4-1; D might be TRBD1 (5 bases). V lost 1 base and J 5 bases, leaving 14 bases between the germline ends. CDR1 is MGHRA and CDR2 is YSYEKL in the germline V gene. CDR3 length: 15 amino acids. The CDR3 protein is CASSQVERGLTEAFF. In DNA form, the CDR3 reads TGCGCCAGCAGCCAAGTGGAGCGGGGGTTGACTGAAGCTTTCTTT.

This clonotype occurred a few times. The chain employs TRBV12-3 or TRBV12-4 and TRBJ2-3; D is ambiguous. The CDR3 length is 15 residues. Trimming shortened V by 6 bases and J by 2 bases, and 15 bases separated the two germline ends. The CDR3 protein is CASSPSIGFTDTQYF. In DNA, the CDR3 is TGTGCCAGCAGCCCTTCGATTGGATTCACAGATACGCAGTATTTT.

V and J are TRBV4-2 and TRBJ1-2, with 9 bases that match TRBD1. CDR1 LGHNA and CDR2 YNFKEQ come from the germline V gene. V was clipped by 4 bases and J by 4 bases; unmatched bases: 10. This CDR3 spans 16 amino acids. Here the CDR3 reads CASSRPTGGEGYGYTF. CDR3 in DNA: TGTGCCAGCAGCCGACCCACAGGGGGCGAGGGCTATGGCTACACCTTC.

The chain uses TRBV6-6 and TRBJ2-3; possible D gene TRBD2, 7 bases. Germline loops: CDR1 MNHNY, CDR2 SVGAGI (reference sequence). The CDR3 contains 16 residues. Between the trimmed V and J ends, which lost 5 bases and 4 bases, there was a span of 19 bases. CDR3 DNA sequence: TGTGCCAGCAGTGCACACGGGGGGCTGACGGCAGATACGCAGTATTTT. It yields the protein CASSAHGGLTADTQYF.

This clonotype has more than one count but fewer than ten. The chain links TRBV4-1 to TRBJ1-2; no reliable D call. Trimming removed 1 base from V and 2 bases from J, with 14 bases in between. This CDR3 spans 16 amino acids. Germline CDR1 reads MGHRA; CDR2 reads YSYEKL. The DNA of the CDR3 is TGCGCCAGCAGCCAAGTCTTCAGGCGGGTCAACTATGGCTACACCTTC. Translation gives CASSQVFRRVNYGYTF.

V usage is TRBV21-1 and J usage is TRBJ2-4; no check of the table's D call, TRBD2, against the DNA was made. TRBV21-1 is termed a pseudogene. The CDR3 is 17 residues long. The CDR3 DNA reads TGTGCCAGCAGCAAAAGGGACCAGCGGGGAGCCAAAAACATTCAGTACTTC. Its translation is CASSKRDQRGAKNIQYF.

This clonotype was counted many times. The chain combines TRBV20-1 with TRBJ1-1; D not resolved. Trimming shortened V by 4 bases and J by 5 bases, and 20 bases separated the two germline ends. CDR3 length: 15 amino acids. The V gene's germline CDR1 is DFQATT and CDR2 SNEGSKA (reference sequence). DNA for the CDR3: TGCAGTGCTATCCCTCGGGGTTCAAGAGGGACTGAAGCTTTCTTT. The encoded protein is CSAIPRGSRGTEAFF.

The J gene is TRBJ2-1, the V gene TRBV20-1; TRBD1 matches at 7 bases. Germline CDR1 reads DFQATT; CDR2 reads SNEGSKA (reference sequence). The J segment lost 4 bases and the V segment lost 5 bases, leaving 11 bases of the junction unmatched. The CDR3 totals 15 residues. The DNA for the CDR3 is TGCAGTGCTTTACAACAGGGGCCAAGTTACAATGAGCAGTTCTTC. Residues: CSALQQGPSYNEQFF.

The chain has TRBV7-9 and TRBJ2-2; 12 bases agree with TRBD2. The V gene end was trimmed by 5 bases and the J gene end by 4 bases; junction bases not matched to a gene: 2. Germline V gene sequence: CDR1 SEHNR, CDR2 FQNEAQ (reference sequence). The CDR3 extends over 15 amino acids. In DNA, the CDR3 is TGTGCCAGCAGCGGACTAGCGGGACCCACCGGGGAGCTGTTTTTT. Its protein is CASSGLAGPTGELFF. The entire variable domain, with the rest obtained from reference TRBV7-9 and TRBJ2-2, is as follows: DTGVSQNPRHKITKRGQNVTFRCDPISEHNRLYWYRQTLGQGPEFLTYFQNEAQLEKSRLLSDRFSAERPKGSFSTLEIQRTEQGDSAMYLCASSGLAGPTGELFFGEGSRLTVL.

This sequence joins TRBV20-1 and TRBJ2-4; weak D call: TRBD2 (5 bases). The CDR3 has 11 amino acids. Germline V CDR1 and CDR2: DFQATT, SNEGSKA (reference sequence). V was cut by 5 bases and J by 13 bases, with 15 bases left in between. The CDR3 reads CSAGLHWEQYF. For the CDR3, the DNA is TGCAGTGCTGGTCTTCACTGGGAGCAGTACTTC.

The chain joins TRBV6-1 to TRBJ2-7; D not certain. Trimming cost V 6 bases and J 2 bases, with 20 bases left between them. This CDR3 contains 16 residues. Germline assignment: CDR1 MNHNS and CDR2 SASEGT. The CDR3 DNA sequence: TGTGCCAGCAGGGACGGATACTCGACATACCCCTACGAGCAGTACTTC. As protein: CASRDGYSTYPYEQYF.

The chain is built from TRBV6-2 or TRBV6-3 and TRBJ2-6; a possible D gene is TRBD1 (5 bases). This CDR3 is built from 20 residues. Trimming cost V 0 bases and J 0 bases, with 18 bases left between them. CDR1 MNHEY and CDR2 SVGEGT come from the germline V gene. As DNA, the CDR3 is TGTGCCAGCAGTTACTCGAAGGACACCTCATATTCCTCTGGGGCCAACGTCCTGACTTTC. Translating gives CASSYSKDTSYSSGANVLTF.

The genes are TRBV12-3 or TRBV12-4 and TRBJ1-1; 7 bases are a match to TRBD1. The CDR3 has 13 residues. V was pared by 8 bases and J by 1 base, with 4 bases of the junction left unmatched. CDR3 residues: CASGDRANTEAFF. DNA for the CDR3: TGTGCCAGCGGTGACAGGGCGAACACTGAAGCTTTCTTT.

The chain is built from TRBV9 and TRBJ2-3; TRBD2 matches 9 bases. Per the germline V gene, CDR1 is SGDLS and CDR2 is YYNGEE. This CDR3 region has 16 residues. Unmatched junction bases numbered 6, after V lost 0 bases and J lost 4 bases. CDR3 in amino acids: CASSVVERGAADTQYF. DNA of the CDR3: TGTGCCAGCAGCGTAGTAGAGCGGGGGGCCGCAGATACGCAGTATTTT. Full variable domain (remainder filled in from reference TRBV9 and TRBJ2-3): DSGVTQTPKHLITATGQRVTLRCSPRSGDLSVYWYQQSLDQGLQFLIQYYNGEERAKGNILERFSAQQFPDLHSELNLSSLELGDSALYFCASSVVERGAADTQYFGPGTRLTVL.

The rearrangement links TRBV4-3 to TRBJ2-1; 10 bases map to TRBD1. V lost 3 bases to trimming and J lost 3 bases; unmatched junction nucleotides: 8. This CDR3 has 17 residues. Germline CDR1 reads LGHNA; CDR2 reads YSLEER. The CDR3 nucleotides read TGCGCCAGCAGCCAGATTGCCGGGACAGGGGACTACAATGAGCAGTTCTTC. Translation: CASSQIAGTGDYNEQFF.

This clonotype appeared a single time. The rearrangement joins TRBV6-2 or TRBV6-3 to TRBJ2-2, with 8 positions matching TRBD1. In germline, CDR1 is MNHEY, CDR2 SVGEGT. This CDR3 contains 17 residues. V lost 0 bases, J lost 0 bases, and 3 bases stayed unmatched. The CDR3 nucleotides read TGTGCCAGCAGTTACTCTCCGACAGGGGCGAACACCGGGGAGCTGTTTTTT. This codes for CASSYSPTGANTGELFF.

This chain joins TRBV27 and TRBJ2-7; D is perhaps TRBD1 (5 bases). The V end was cut by 6 bases, the J end by 6 bases, with 12 bases between. CDR1 is MNHEY and CDR2 is SMNVEV in the germline V gene (reference sequence). The CDR3 spans 12 residues. DNA for the CDR3: TGTGCCAGCAGAACAGGCTACTCCGAGCAGTACTTC. Amino acids: CASRTGYSEQYF.

This chain uses TRBV7-9 with TRBJ2-4; D remains ambiguous. Judging by the DNA end, TRBJ2-7 fits better; the J call may be wrong. Germline-derived CDR1 and CDR2 are SEHNR and FQNEAQ (reference sequence). This CDR3 region has 16 residues. The CDR3 sequence: CASSLEVRSLSYEQYF. The CDR3 DNA follows: TGTGCCAGCAGCTTAGAGGTCCGATCCCTCTCCTACGAGCAGTACTTC.

This chain uses TRBV29-1 with TRBJ1-2, with 7 bases that match TRBD1. CDR3 length: 13 residues. Germline trimming cut 7 bases from V and 0 bases from J; bases unmatched to any gene: 5. Germline V gene lookup returns CDR1 SQVTM and CDR2 ANQGSEA. As DNA, the CDR3 is TGCAGCGGGGACAGCCTCGCTAACTATGGCTACACCTTC. Protein product: CSGDSLANYGYTF.

A note on this clonotype: No conserved phenylalanine or tryptophan ends this CDR3, so it is likely a read error. This chain uses TRBV7-2 with TRBJ2-1; D may be TRBD2 (5 bases). Germline CDR1 SGHTA, CDR2 FQGNSA. CDR3 length: 13 amino acids. The V gene lost 11 bases and the J gene lost 3 bases, with 14 bases spanning the gap. This chain's CDR3 is CAGSDGLYNEQFL. The CDR3 coding sequence is TGTGCCGGCTCGGACGGACTCTACAATGAGCAGTTCCTC.

V gene TRBV20-1 combines with J gene TRBJ2-3; 14 nucleotides match TRBD2. The trim removed 1 base at V and 3 bases at J, leaving 6 bases unmatched. The CDR3 covers 17 residues. From germline, CDR1 is DFQATT and CDR2 SNEGSKA (reference sequence). The CDR3 here is CSARARLAGGQTDTQYF. The CDR3 DNA reads TGCAGTGCTAGAGCCCGACTAGCGGGGGGGCAGACAGATACGCAGTATTTT.

The V call is TRBV12-3 or TRBV12-4, the J call TRBJ2-1; 11 bases are shared with TRBD2. V shed 5 bases, J shed 7 bases, and the junction held 4 bases outside the gene matches. CDR3 length equals 14 residues. CDR3 protein: CASSPVAGGNEQFF. CDR3 bases: TGTGCCAGCAGTCCTGTAGCGGGAGGGAATGAGCAGTTCTTC.

CDR3 in DNA: TGTGCCAGCAGCTTATGGCCAGCGGGAGCGGATGAGCAGTTCTTC. Translating it yields CASSLWPAGADEQFF. The rearrangement joins TRBV7-2 to TRBJ2-1, with 8 bases identical to TRBD2. This CDR3 has 15 residues. Germline V gives CDR1 SGHTA, CDR2 FQGNSA. Unmatched junction bases numbered 8, after V lost 2 bases and J lost 8 bases.

The chain links TRBV4-1 to TRBJ1-5; D might be TRBD1 (5 bases). This CDR3 region has 19 residues. Germline V lookup: CDR1 MGHRA, CDR2 YSYEKL. The V gene lost 5 bases and the J gene lost 0 bases, with 23 bases spanning the gap. The CDR3 nucleotides are TGCGCCAGCAGCTTTGGCCGGGACCCACGGGGGTTTAGCAATCAGCCCCAGCATTTT. It is translated as CASSFGRDPRGFSNQPQHF.